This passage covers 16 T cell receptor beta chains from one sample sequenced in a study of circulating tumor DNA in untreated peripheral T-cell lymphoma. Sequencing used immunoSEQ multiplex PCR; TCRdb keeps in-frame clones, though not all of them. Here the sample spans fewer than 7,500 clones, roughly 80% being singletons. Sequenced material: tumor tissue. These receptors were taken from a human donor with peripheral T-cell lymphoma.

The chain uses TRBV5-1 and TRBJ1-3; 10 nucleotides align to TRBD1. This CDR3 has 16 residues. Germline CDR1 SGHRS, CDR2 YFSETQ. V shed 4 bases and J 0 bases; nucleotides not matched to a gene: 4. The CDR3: CASSRGDRGSGNTIYF. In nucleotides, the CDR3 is TGCGCCAGCAGCCGCGGGGACAGGGGCTCTGGAAACACCATATATTTT. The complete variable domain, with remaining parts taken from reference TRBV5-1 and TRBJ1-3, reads KAGVTQTPRYLIKTRGQQVTLSCSPISGHRSVSWYQQTPGQGLQFLFEYFSETQRNKGNFPGRFSGRQFSNSRSEMNVSTLELGDSALYLCASSRGDRGSGNTIYFGEGSWLTVV.

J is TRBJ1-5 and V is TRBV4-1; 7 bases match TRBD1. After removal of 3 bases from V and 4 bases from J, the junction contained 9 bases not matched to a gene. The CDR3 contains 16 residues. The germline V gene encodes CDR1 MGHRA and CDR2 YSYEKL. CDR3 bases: TGCGCCAGCAGCCAGGCGGCGCAGGGGGGAAATCAGCCCCAGCATTTT. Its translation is CASSQAAQGGNQPQHF.

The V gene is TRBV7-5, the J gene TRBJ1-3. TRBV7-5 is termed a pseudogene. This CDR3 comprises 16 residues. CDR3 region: CASSSDVNFWVNTIYF. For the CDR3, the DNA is TGTGCCAGCAGCTCCGACGTGAATTTTTGGGTGAACACCATATATTTT.

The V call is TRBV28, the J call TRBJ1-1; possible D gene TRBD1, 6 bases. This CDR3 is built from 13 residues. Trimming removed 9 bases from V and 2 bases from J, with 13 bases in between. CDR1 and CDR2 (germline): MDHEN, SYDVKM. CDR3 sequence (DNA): TGTGCCAGTGGGACACAAGCAAACACTGAAGCTTTCTTT. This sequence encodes CASGTQANTEAFF.

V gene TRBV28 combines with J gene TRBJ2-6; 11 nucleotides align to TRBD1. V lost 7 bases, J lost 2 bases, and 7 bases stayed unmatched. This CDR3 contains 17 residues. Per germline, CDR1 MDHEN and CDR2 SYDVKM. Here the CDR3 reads CASNGQGAGTGANVLTF. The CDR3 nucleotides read TGTGCCAGCAACGGACAGGGGGCAGGAACTGGGGCCAACGTCCTGACTTTC.

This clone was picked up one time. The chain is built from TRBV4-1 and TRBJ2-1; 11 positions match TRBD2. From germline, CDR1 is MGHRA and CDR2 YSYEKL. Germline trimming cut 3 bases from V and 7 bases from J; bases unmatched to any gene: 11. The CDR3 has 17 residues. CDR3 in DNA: TGCGCCAGCAGCCAGCAATTTAGCGGGAGGGCCGTAAATGAGCAGTTCTTC. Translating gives CASSQQFSGRAVNEQFF.

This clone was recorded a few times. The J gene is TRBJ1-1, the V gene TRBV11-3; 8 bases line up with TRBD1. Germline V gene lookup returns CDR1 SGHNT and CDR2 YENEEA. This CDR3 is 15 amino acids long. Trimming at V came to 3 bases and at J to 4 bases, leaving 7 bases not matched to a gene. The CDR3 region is CASSLAQGALTEAFF. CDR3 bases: TGTGCCAGCAGCTTGGCCCAGGGGGCCCTCACTGAAGCTTTCTTT. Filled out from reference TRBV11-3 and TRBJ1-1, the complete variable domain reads EAGVVQSPRYKIIEKKQPVAFWCNPISGHNTLYWYLQNLGQGPELLIRYENEEAVDDSQLPKDRFSAERLKGVDSTLKIQPAELGDSAVYLCASSLAQGALTEAFFGQGTRLTVV.

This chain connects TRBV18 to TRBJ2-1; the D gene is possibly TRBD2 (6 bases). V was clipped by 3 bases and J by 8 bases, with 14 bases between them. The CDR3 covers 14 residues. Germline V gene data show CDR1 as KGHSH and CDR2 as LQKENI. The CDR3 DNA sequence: TGTGCCAGCTCACCCCGGAGGGCCGAGGATGAGCAGTTCTTC. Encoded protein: CASSPRRAEDEQFF.

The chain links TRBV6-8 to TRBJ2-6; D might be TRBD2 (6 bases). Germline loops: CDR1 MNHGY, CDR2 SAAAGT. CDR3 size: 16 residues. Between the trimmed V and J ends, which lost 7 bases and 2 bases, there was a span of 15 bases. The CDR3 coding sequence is TGTGCCAGCAACCCCCGCGGGACTGCTGGGGCCAACGTCCTGACTTTC. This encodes CASNPRGTAGANVLTF.

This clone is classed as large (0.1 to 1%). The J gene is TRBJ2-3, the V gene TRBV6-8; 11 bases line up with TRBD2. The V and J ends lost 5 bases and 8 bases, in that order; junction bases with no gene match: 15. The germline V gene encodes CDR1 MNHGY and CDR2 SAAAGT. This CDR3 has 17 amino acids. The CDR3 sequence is CASSGMGSSGRWGTQYF. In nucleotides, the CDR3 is TGTGCCAGCAGTGGAATGGGATCTAGCGGGAGGTGGGGTACGCAGTATTTT.

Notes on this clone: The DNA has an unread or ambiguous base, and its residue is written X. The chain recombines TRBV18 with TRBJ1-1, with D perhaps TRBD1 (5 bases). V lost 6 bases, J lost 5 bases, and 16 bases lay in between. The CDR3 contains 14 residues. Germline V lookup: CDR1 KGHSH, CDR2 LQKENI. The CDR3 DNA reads TGTGCCAGCTCKACCATGGGACTTGGAACTGAAGCTTTCTTT. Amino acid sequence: CASXTMGLGTEAFF. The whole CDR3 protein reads CASSTMGLGTEAFF.

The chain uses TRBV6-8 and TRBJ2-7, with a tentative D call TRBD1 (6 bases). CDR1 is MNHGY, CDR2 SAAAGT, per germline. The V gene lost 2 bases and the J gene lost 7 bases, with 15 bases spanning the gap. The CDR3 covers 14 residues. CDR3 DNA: TGTGCCAGCAGTTACACAGGGCGTAGGCGGGAGCAGTACTTC. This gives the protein CASSYTGRRREQYF.

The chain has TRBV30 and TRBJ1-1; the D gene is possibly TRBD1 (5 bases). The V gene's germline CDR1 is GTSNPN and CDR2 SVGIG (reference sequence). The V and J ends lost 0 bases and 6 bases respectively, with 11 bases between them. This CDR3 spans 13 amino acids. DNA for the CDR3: TGTGCCTGGAGTGTATTCCAGGGTGCTGAAGCTTTCTTT. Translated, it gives CAWSVFQGAEAFF. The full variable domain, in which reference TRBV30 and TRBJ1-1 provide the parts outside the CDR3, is SQTIHQWPATLVQPVGSPLSLECTVEGTSNPNLYWYRQAAGRGLQLLFYSVGIGQISSEVPQNLSASRPQDRQFILSSKKLLLSDSGFYLCAWSVFQGAEAFFGQGTRLTVV.

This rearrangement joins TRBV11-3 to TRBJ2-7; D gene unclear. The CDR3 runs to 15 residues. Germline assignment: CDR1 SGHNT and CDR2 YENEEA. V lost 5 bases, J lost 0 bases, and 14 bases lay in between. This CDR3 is CASSPNLKSSYEQYF. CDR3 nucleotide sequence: TGTGCCAGCAGCCCTAACCTCAAGAGCTCCTACGAGCAGTACTTC.

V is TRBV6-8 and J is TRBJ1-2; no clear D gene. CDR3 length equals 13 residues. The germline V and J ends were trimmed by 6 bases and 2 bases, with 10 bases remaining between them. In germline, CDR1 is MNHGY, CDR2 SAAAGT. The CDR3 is CASSPLRNYGYTF. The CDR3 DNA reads TGTGCCAGCAGCCCACTTCGGAACTATGGCTACACCTTC.

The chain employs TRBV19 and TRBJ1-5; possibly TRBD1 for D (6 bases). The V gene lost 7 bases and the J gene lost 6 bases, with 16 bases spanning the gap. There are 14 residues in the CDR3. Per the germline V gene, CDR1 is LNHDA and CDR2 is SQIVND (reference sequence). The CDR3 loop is CASNDWGATQPQHF. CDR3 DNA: TGTGCCAGTAACGATTGGGGGGCTACTCAGCCCCAGCATTTT.